A single sample gave rise to the 16 T cell receptor beta chains below, sequenced in a study of cytomegalovirus exposure and HLA in healthy donors. PCR used 60 Vbeta primers and 13 Jbeta primers. The protocol was immunoSEQ multiplex PCR, while the TCRdb copy is restricted to in-frame clones and leaves out a portion. The sample has 140,000 to 150,000 clones, about 72% seen once; the top ten hold 2.1%. Source material: PBMCs. These receptors all stem from a man aged 35-49 years in good health and CMV-seronegative.

This sequence joins TRBV7-2 and TRBJ2-7, with 8 positions matching TRBD1. The CDR3 is 14 amino acids. The V gene's germline CDR1 is SGHTA and CDR2 FQGNSA. V lost 4 bases to trimming and J lost 5 bases; unmatched junction nucleotides: 7. The CDR3 region is CASSSRAGGNEQYF. CDR3 sequence (DNA): TGTGCCAGCAGCTCCAGGGCAGGGGGCAACGAGCAGTACTTC.

The chain links TRBV2 to TRBJ1-3; possibly TRBD1 for D (6 bases). Germline V gene lookup returns CDR1 SNHLY and CDR2 FYNNEI. Trimming took 8 bases from V and 3 from J, leaving 11 bases between them. The CDR3 is 13 residues long. CDR3 nucleotides: TGTGCCAGCGGACAGACAAGTGGAAACACCATATATTTT. It codes for CASGQTSGNTIYF. The whole variable domain, filled in from reference TRBV2 and TRBJ1-3, reads EPEVTQTPSHQVTQMGQEVILRCVPISNHLYFYWYRQILGQKVEFLVSFYNNEISEKSEIFDDQFSVERPDGSNFTLKIRSTKLEDSAMYFCASGQTSGNTIYFGEGSWLTVV.

The genes are TRBV11-2 and TRBJ1-1; D is possibly TRBD1 (5 bases). The CDR3 extends over 15 amino acids. The V gene's germline CDR1 is SGHAT and CDR2 FQNNGV. Between the trimmed V and J ends, which lost 2 bases and 1 base, there was a span of 11 bases. The CDR3 sequence: CASSLYPRENTEAFF. The CDR3 bases are TGTGCCAGCAGCTTATACCCCAGGGAGAACACTGAAGCTTTCTTT.

This clone was counted once. DNA for the CDR3: TGTGCCAGCAGCTTAGGGACAGGGGGCTCCTACGAGCAGTACTTC. This sequence encodes CASSLGTGGSYEQYF. This chain links TRBV7-6 with TRBJ2-7, with 10 bases lining up with TRBD1. This CDR3 is built from 15 residues. The germline V gene has CDR1 SGHVS and CDR2 FNYEAQ. The V and J ends lost 1 base and 0 bases, in that order; junction bases with no gene match: 0.

The chain links TRBV10-2 to TRBJ2-1; perhaps TRBD1 as D (6 bases). Germline lookup yields CDR1 WSHSY and CDR2 SAAADI. The CDR3 has 14 residues. V was pared by 4 bases and J by 2 bases, with 9 bases between. The CDR3 DNA is TGCGCCAGCAGTGGGGGGCCAGCCTACAATGAGCAGTTCTTC. Translated, it gives CASSGGPAYNEQFF.

The chain uses TRBV7-9 and TRBJ1-1, with D perhaps TRBD1 (5 bases). The germline CDR1 and CDR2 sequences are SEHNR and FQNEAQ (reference sequence). The ends were cut back, 6 bases at V and 11 bases at J, with 19 bases in the middle. The CDR3 extends over 13 amino acids. The CDR3 coding sequence is TGTGCCAGCAGTGACAGTTACGATTTGTTGGCTTTCTTT. Translated: CASSDSYDLLAFF.

The chain recombines TRBV6-5 with TRBJ1-2, with D possibly being TRBD1 (5 bases). CDR1 MNHEY and CDR2 SVGAGI come from the germline V gene. The CDR3 contains 14 residues. With 0 bases removed from V and 0 bases from J, the gap between germline ends came to 5 bases. CDR3 sequence (DNA): TGTGCCAGCAGTTACTCCAGGGCTAACTATGGCTACACCTTC. Protein product: CASSYSRANYGYTF.

This chain joins TRBV27 and TRBJ1-1, with D possibly matching TRBD1 (6 bases). Germline lookup yields CDR1 MNHEY and CDR2 SMNVEV (reference sequence). V was pared by 6 bases and J by 9 bases, with 11 bases between. The CDR3 sequence is 11 residues long. The chain's CDR3 is CASSTWGQAFF. The CDR3 nucleotides read TGTGCCAGCAGCACGTGGGGGCAAGCTTTCTTT.

This chain connects TRBV7-2 to TRBJ2-7; TRBD2 aligns across 9 bases. The CDR3 covers 13 residues. Germline lookup yields CDR1 SGHTA and CDR2 FQGNSA. The V and J ends lost 5 bases and 3 bases, in that order; junction bases with no gene match: 2. The CDR3 nucleotides read TGTGCCAGCAGCCGCGGGGGGGGCTACGAGCAGTACTTC. Amino acid sequence: CASSRGGGYEQYF.

The J gene is TRBJ2-1, the V gene TRBV5-4; 9 bases fit TRBD2. The CDR3 runs 16 residues. CDR1 and CDR2 (germline): SGHNT, YYREEE (reference sequence). V lost 3 bases to trimming and J lost 6 bases; unmatched junction nucleotides: 10. The CDR3 loop is CASSWRAGGPGNEQFF. CDR3 DNA sequence: TGTGCCAGCAGCTGGCGGGCGGGAGGGCCGGGCAATGAGCAGTTCTTC.

The V gene is TRBV9, the J gene TRBJ2-1; 8 positions agree with TRBD1. The CDR3 has 16 amino acids. V lost 4 bases and J lost 0; bases outside the gene matches: 6. Germline CDR1 SGDLS, CDR2 YYNGEE. CDR3 nucleotide sequence: TGTGCCAGCAGCTCTAGACAGGGGAGCTCCTACAATGAGCAGTTCTTC. This gives the protein CASSSRQGSSYNEQFF.

The table lists this clone with a few counts. V is TRBV15 and J is TRBJ1-2; D is undetermined. Trimming cost V 1 base and J 5 bases, with 14 bases left between them. Germline CDR1 LNHNV, CDR2 YYDKDF (reference sequence). CDR3 length equals 15 residues. The CDR3 region is CATSRVGTVSYGYTF. The CDR3 region has the DNA TGTGCCACCAGCAGAGTTGGAACAGTTTCTTATGGCTACACCTTC.

The rearrangement joins TRBV30 to TRBJ2-7, with 8 nucleotides matching TRBD2. Germline V gene lookup returns CDR1 GTSNPN and CDR2 SVGIG (reference sequence). The V and J ends lost 3 bases and 2 bases, in that order; junction bases with no gene match: 3. The CDR3 loop spans 13 amino acids. The CDR3 spells CAWRGTSPYEQYF. CDR3 bases: TGTGCCTGGAGGGGGACTAGTCCCTACGAGCAGTACTTC.

The V gene is TRBV7-9, the J gene TRBJ1-2; 7 bases line up with TRBD1. The CDR3 extends over 14 amino acids. Germline values: CDR1 SEHNR, CDR2 FQNEAQ (reference sequence). The V and J ends lost 6 bases and 6 bases, in that order; junction bases with no gene match: 10. This CDR3 reads CASSRGEGADGYTF. The CDR3 nucleotides read TGTGCCAGCAGTAGAGGTGAGGGGGCGGATGGCTACACCTTC.

J is TRBJ1-3 and V is TRBV27, with 8 bases identical to TRBD1. The CDR3 is made up of 15 amino acids. Trimming at V came to 5 bases and at J to 0 bases, leaving 3 bases not matched to a gene. Germline lookup yields CDR1 MNHEY and CDR2 SMNVEV (reference sequence). CDR3 sequence: CASSLQGASGNTIYF. The DNA for the CDR3 is TGTGCCAGCAGTCTTCAGGGGGCCTCTGGAAACACCATATATTTT.

The chain links TRBV28 to TRBJ1-2, with TRBD1 matching over 7 bases. After removal of 6 bases from V and 4 bases from J, the junction contained 11 bases not matched to a gene. Germline V CDR1 and CDR2: MDHEN, SYDVKM. This CDR3 has 15 residues. CDR3 protein: CASRPRTGRSYGYTF. As DNA, the CDR3 is TGTGCCAGCAGACCCCGGACAGGTCGGAGCTATGGCTACACCTTC.